This T cell receptor beta chain comes out of a study of blood T cell repertoires in COVID-19. The overall study: Samples came from the United States, Italy and Spain, spanning acute and convalescent COVID-19.

Sequenced by immunoSEQ multiplex PCR; TCRdb stores in-frame clones only, minus some. The repertoire holds around 60,000 clones, with roughly 88% as singletons. CDR3 length: 17 amino acids. V lost 2 bases and J 4 bases, leaving 20 bases between the germline ends. Germline loops: CDR1 SGHAT, CDR2 FQNNGV. The material sequenced was peripheral blood. The TCR comes from a human donor in a cohort sampled during active COVID-19. V gene TRBV11-2 combines with J gene TRBJ1-1; D gene ambiguous. The CDR3 nucleotides read TGTGCCAGCAGCTTATCAGCAGGTCCCAATCGATTCACTGAAGCTTTCTTT. Encoded protein: CASSLSAGPNRFTEAFF.